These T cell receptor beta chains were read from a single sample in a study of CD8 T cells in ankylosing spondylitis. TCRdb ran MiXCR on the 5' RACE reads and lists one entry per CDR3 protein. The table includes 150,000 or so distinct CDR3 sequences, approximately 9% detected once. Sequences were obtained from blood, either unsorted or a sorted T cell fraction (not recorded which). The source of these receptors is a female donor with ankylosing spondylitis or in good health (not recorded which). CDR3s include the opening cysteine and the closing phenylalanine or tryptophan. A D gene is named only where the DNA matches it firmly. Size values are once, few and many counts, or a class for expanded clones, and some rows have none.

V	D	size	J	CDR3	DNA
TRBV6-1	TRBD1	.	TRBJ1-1	CASSRTGGMNTEAFF	TGTGCCAGCAGCCGGACAGGGGGGATGAACACTGAAGCTTTCTTT
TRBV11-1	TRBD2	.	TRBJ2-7	CASSSLGDSGRPYEQYF	TGTGCCAGCAGCTCCCTAGGTGACAGCGGGAGACCCTACGAGCAGTACTTC
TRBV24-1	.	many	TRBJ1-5	CATKGEGNQPQHF	TGTGCCACCAAAGGCGAAGGAAATCAGCCCCAGCATTTT
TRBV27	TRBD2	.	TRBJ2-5	CASWTSGKGTQYF	TGTGCCAGTTGGACTAGCGGGAAGGGGACCCAGTACTTC
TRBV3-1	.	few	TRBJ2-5	CASSQAVAPETQYF	TGTGCCAGCAGCCAAGCGGTAGCACCAGAGACCCAGTACTTC
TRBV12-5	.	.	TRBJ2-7	CASGLVRLSSYEQYF	TGTGCTAGTGGTTTGGTCCGCCTAAGCTCCTACGAGCAGTACTTC
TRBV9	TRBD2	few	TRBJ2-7	CASSARRAGADEQYF	TGTGCCAGCAGCGCCAGAAGAGCGGGAGCAGACGAGCAGTACTTC
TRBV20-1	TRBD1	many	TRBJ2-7	CSAGTSGTGSYEQYF	TGCAGTGCTGGTACTTCCGGGACAGGGTCCTACGAGCAGTACTTC
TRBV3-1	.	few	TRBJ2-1	CASSRRFSSYNEQFF	TGTGCCAGCAGCCGTAGGTTCAGCTCCTACAATGAGCAGTTCTTC
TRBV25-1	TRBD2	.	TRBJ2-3	CASARAGEYDTQYF	TGTGCCAGCGCGCGGGCGGGAGAGTATGATACGCAGTATTTT
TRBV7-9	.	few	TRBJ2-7	CASSLLAYEQYF	TGTGCCAGCAGCTTGTTGGCCTACGAGCAGTACTTC
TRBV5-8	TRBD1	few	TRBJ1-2	CASSPTEGQNYGYTF	TGTGCCAGCAGCCCAACGGAGGGACAGAACTATGGCTACACCTTC
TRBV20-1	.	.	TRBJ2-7	CSASGVPTKGYEQYF	TGCAGTGCTAGCGGTGTTCCCACTAAGGGTTACGAGCAGTACTTC
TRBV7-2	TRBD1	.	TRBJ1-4	CASSAGGGGGEKLFF	TGTGCCAGCAGCGCGGGCGGAGGGGGCGGCGAAAAACTGTTTTTT
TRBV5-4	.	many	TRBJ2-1	CASTYNEQFF	TGTGCCAGCACCTACAATGAGCAGTTCTTC
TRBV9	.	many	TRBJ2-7	CASTRGAESTYEQYF	TGTGCCAGCACCCGAGGGGCAGAATCTACCTACGAGCAGTACTTC
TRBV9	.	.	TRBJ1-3	CASSTTTGKAIYF	TGTGCCAGCAGCACCACGACTGGCAAGGCCATATATTTT
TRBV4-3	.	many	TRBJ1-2	CASSPEGGRGYTF	TGCGCCAGCAGCCCCGAGGGGGGCCGCGGCTACACCTTC
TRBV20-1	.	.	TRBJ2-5	CSARGGTPQETQYF	TGCAGTGCTAGAGGTGGGACACCTCAAGAGACCCAGTACTTC
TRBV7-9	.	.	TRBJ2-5	CASSPWRAEFKETQYF	TGTGCCAGCAGCCCTTGGCGGGCAGAATTCAAAGAGACCCAGTACTTC
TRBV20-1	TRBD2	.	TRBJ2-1	CSARVGGGRIDEQFF	TGCAGTGCTAGAGTGGGTGGCGGGAGGATAGATGAGCAGTTCTTC
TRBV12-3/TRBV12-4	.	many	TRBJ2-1	CASSFRDEQFF	TGTGCCAGCAGTTTTCGAGATGAGCAGTTCTTC
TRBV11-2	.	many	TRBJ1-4	CASSPYRSTNEKLFF	TGTGCCAGCAGCCCCTACAGGTCAACTAATGAAAAACTGTTTTTT
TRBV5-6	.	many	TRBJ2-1	CASSLRDSAYNEQFF	TGTGCCAGCAGCTTGAGGGACTCTGCCTACAATGAGCAGTTCTTC
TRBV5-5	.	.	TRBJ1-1	CASSLLRLNMNTEAFF	TGTGCCAGCAGCTTGTTAAGACTGAACATGAACACTGAAGCTTTCTTT
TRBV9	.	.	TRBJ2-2	CASSVGAGPGELFF	TGTGCCAGCAGCGTAGGGGCAGGGCCCGGGGAGCTGTTTTTT
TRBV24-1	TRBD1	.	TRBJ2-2	CATSDFDRGRRTGELFF	TGTGCCACCAGTGATTTCGATAGGGGGCGCCGGACCGGGGAGCTGTTTTTT
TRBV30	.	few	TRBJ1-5	CAWSGEGVNNQPQHF	TGTGCCTGGAGTGGTGAAGGGGTCAACAATCAGCCCCAGCATTTT
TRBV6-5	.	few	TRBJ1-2	CASTGAYGYTF	TGTGCCAGCACCGGGGCCTATGGCTACACCTTC
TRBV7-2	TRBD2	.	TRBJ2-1	CASSERLAEDEQFF	TGTGCCAGCAGCGAAAGACTAGCTGAGGATGAGCAGTTCTTC
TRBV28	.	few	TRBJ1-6	CASSYTGSSLHF	TGTGCCAGCAGTTATACCGGGTCCTCCCTCCACTTT
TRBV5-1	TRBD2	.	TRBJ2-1	CASSRAGEVYNEQFF	TGCGCCAGCAGTCGCGCGGGAGAGGTATACAATGAGCAGTTCTTC
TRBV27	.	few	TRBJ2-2	CASSLLGTGELFF	TGTGCCAGCAGTTTACTGGGTACCGGGGAGCTGTTTTTT
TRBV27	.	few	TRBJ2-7	CASSPGHSSEQYF	TGTGCCAGCAGTCCGGGCCACAGTTCCGAGCAGTACTTC
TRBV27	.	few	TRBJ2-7	CASSLADRSEQYF	TGTGCCAGCAGTTTAGCTGACCGGAGCGAGCAGTACTTC
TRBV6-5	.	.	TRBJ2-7	CASSYSTLHLNEQYF	TGTGCCAGCAGTTACTCGACGCTACACCTTAACGAGCAGTACTTC
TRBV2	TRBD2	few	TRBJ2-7	CASSAQRREIYEQYF	TGTGCCAGCAGCGCGCAGAGGCGGGAGATCTACGAGCAGTACTTC
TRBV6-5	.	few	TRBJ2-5	CASSYSTVKETQYF	TGTGCCAGCAGTTACTCGACAGTCAAAGAGACCCAGTACTTC
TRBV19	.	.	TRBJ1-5	CASSLMRDSNQPQHF	TGTGCCAGTAGTCTCATGAGGGATAGCAATCAGCCCCAGCATTTT
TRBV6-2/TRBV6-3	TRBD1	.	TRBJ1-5	CASSYSLGQGAYNQPQHF	TGTGCCAGCAGTTACTCGCTGGGACAGGGGGCTTACAATCAGCCCCAGCATTTT
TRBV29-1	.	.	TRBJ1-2	CSVETQGPSYGYTF	TGCAGCGTTGAAACGCAGGGCCCCTCCTATGGCTACACCTTC
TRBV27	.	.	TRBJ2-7	CASSLILGSYEQYF	TGTGCCAGCAGTTTAATTCTGGGTTCCTACGAGCAGTACTTC
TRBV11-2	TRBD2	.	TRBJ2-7	CASSRTSGRAYMYEQYF	TGTGCCAGCAGCCGGACTAGCGGGAGGGCATACATGTACGAGCAGTACTTC
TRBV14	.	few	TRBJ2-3	CASSQQAGGDTQYF	TGTGCCAGCAGCCAACAGGCCGGCGGGGATACGCAGTATTTT
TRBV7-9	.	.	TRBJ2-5	CASSFKGLETQYF	TGTGCCAGCAGCTTCAAGGGACTAGAGACCCAGTACTTC
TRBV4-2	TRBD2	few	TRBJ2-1	CASSQDIIAGAGEQFF	TGTGCCAGCAGCCAAGACATAATAGCGGGAGCGGGAGAGCAGTTCTTC
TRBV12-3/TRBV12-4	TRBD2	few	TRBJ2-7	CAFSLAGRADPYSYEQYF	TGTGCCTTCAGTTTAGCGGGGCGTGCAGATCCTTACTCCTACGAGCAGTACTTC
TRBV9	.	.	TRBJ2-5	CASSVGGRDRETQYF	TGTGCCAGCAGCGTAGGTGGCCGGGATCGAGAGACCCAGTACTTC
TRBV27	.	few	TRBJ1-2	CASSFGRSYGYTF	TGTGCCAGCAGTTTCGGACGGTCCTATGGCTACACCTTC
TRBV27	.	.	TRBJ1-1	CASSSRGVSTEAFF	TGTGCCAGCAGTTCCCGGGGGGTTAGTACTGAAGCTTTCTTT
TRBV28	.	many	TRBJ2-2	CASSLVGAPTGELFF	TGTGCCAGCAGTTTGGTCGGGGCTCCCACCGGGGAGCTGTTTTTT
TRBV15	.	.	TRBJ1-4	CATSSQRGVKLFF	TGTGCCACCAGCAGCCAGCGAGGGGTGAAACTGTTTTTT
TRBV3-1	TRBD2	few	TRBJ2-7	CASRFRLAGLYEQYF	TGTGCCAGCAGATTCAGACTAGCGGGACTCTACGAGCAGTACTTC
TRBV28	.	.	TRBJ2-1	CASSFRGEQFF	TGTGCCAGCAGTTTTAGGGGAGAGCAGTTCTTC
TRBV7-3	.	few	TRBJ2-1	CASSSLGAYNEQFF	TGTGCCAGCAGCTCCCTCGGGGCCTACAATGAGCAGTTCTTC
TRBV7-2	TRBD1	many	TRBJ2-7	CASSEDRGLAYEQYF	TGTGCCAGCAGCGAAGACAGGGGGCTAGCCTACGAGCAGTACTTC
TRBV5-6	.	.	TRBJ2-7	CASSLGAGASYEQYF	TGTGCCAGCAGCTTGGGGGCAGGGGCGTCCTACGAGCAGTACTTC
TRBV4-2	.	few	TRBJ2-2	CASSQYGAGGELFF	TGTGCCAGCAGCCAGTACGGGGCAGGCGGGGAGCTGTTTTTT
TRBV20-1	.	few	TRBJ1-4	CSARDLRGSDEKLFF	TGCAGTGCTAGAGATCTTAGGGGATCAGATGAAAAACTGTTTTTT
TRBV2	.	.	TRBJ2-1	CASSEGDNPYNEQFF	TGTGCCAGCAGTGAAGGGGACAACCCGTACAATGAGCAGTTCTTC